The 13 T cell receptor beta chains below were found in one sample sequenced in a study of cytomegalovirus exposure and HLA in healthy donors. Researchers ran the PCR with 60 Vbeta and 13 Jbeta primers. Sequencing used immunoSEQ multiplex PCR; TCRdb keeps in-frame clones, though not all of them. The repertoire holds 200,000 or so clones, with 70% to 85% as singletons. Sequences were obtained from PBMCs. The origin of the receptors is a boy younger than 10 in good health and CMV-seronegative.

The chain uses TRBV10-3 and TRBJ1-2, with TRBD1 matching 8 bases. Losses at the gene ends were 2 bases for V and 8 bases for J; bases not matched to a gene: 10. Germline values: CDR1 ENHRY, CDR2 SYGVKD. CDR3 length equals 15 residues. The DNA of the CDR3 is TGTGCCATCAGTGAGCCCCGGGACAGGCTCGACGGCTACACCTTC. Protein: CAISEPRDRLDGYTF.

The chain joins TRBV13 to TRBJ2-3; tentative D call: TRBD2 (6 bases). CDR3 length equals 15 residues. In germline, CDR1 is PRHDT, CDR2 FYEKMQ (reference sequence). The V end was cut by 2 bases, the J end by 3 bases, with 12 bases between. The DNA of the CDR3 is TGTGCCAGCAGCTTATATTTTGGGGGGACAGATACGCAGTATTTT. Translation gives CASSLYFGGTDTQYF.

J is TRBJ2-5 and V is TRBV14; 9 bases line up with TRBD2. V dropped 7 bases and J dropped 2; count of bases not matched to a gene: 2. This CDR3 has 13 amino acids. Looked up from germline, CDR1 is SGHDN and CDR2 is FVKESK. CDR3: CASTLAGQETQYF. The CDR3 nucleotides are TGTGCCAGCACTCTAGCGGGGCAAGAGACCCAGTACTTC.

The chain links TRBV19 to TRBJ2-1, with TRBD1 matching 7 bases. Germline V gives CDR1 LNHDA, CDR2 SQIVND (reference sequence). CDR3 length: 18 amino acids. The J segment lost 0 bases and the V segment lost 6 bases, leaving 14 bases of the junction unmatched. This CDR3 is CASSPRPGQASSYNEQFF. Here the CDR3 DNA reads TGTGCCAGTAGCCCCCGCCCTGGACAGGCCAGCTCCTACAATGAGCAGTTCTTC. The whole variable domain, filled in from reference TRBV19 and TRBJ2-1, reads DGGITQSPKYLFRKEGQNVTLSCEQNLNHDAMYWYRQDPGQGLRLIYYSQIVNDFQKGDIAEGYSVSREKKESFPLTVTSAQKNPTAFYLCASSPRPGQASSYNEQFFGPGTRLTVL.

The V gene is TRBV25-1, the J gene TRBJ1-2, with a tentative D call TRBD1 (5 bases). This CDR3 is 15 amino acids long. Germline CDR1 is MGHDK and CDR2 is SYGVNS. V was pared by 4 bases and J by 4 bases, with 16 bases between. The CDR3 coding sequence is TGTGCCAGCAGTGTATCGACAGCGTTTGTCTATGGCTACACCTTC. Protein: CASSVSTAFVYGYTF.

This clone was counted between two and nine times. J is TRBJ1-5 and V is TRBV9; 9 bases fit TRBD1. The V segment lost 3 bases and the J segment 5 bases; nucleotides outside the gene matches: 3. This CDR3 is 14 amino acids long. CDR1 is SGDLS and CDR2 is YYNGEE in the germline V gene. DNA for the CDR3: TGTGCCAGCAGCGCTGGACAGGGGTATCAGCCCCAGCATTTT. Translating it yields CASSAGQGYQPQHF.

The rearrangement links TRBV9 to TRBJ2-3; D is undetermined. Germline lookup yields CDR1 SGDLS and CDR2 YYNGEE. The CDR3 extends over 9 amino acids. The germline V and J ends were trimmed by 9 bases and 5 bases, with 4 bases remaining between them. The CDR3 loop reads CATKDTQYF. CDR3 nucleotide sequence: TGTGCCACCAAAGATACGCAGTATTTT.

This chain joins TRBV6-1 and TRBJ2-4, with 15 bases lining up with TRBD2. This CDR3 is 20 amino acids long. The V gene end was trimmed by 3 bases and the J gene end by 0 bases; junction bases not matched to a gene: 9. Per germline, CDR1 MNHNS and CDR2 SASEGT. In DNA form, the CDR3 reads TGTGCCAGCAGTGACAAACCGGGACTAGCGGGGGGACTAGCCAAAAACATTCAGTACTTC. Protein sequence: CASSDKPGLAGGLAKNIQYF.

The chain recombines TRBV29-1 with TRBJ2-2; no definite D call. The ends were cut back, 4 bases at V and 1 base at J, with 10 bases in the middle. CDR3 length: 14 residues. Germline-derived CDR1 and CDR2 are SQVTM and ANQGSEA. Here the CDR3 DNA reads TGCAGCGTTGGAGACGGTCTGAACACCGGGGAGCTGTTTTTT. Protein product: CSVGDGLNTGELFF.

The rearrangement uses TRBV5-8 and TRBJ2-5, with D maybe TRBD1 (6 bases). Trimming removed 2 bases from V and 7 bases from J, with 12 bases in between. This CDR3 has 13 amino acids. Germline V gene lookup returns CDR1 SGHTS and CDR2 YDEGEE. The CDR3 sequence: CASSFYREGTQYF. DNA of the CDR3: TGTGCCAGCAGCTTTTACAGGGAAGGGACCCAGTACTTC. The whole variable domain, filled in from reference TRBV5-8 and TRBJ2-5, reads EAGVTQSPTHLIKTRGQQATLRCSPISGHTSVYWYQQALGLGLQFLLWYDEGEERNRGNFPPRFSGRQFPNYSSELNVNALELEDSALYLCASSFYREGTQYFGPGTRLLVL.

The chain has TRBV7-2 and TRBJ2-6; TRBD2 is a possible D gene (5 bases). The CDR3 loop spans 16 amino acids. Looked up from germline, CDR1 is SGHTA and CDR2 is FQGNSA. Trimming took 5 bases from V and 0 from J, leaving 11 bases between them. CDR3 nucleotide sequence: TGTGCCAGCAGCCGGACGAGGGACTCTGGGGCCAACGTCCTGACTTTC. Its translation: CASSRTRDSGANVLTF.

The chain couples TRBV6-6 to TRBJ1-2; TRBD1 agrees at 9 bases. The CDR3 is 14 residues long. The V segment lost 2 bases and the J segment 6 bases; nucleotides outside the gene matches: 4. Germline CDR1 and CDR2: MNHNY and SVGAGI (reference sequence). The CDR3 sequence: CASSYRDRVDGYTF. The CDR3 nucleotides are TGTGCCAGCAGTTACCGGGACAGGGTCGATGGCTACACCTTC.

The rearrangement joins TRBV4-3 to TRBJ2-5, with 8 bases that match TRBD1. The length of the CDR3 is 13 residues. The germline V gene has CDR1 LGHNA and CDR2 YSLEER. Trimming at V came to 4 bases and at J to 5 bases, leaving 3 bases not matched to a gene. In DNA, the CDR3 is TGCGCCAGCAGCCTCACAGGGGGTGAGACCCAGTACTTC. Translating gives CASSLTGGETQYF.